The 19 T cell receptor beta chains given below trace back to one sample, sequenced in a study of cytomegalovirus exposure and HLA in healthy donors. PCR involved 60 Vbeta and 13 Jbeta primers. Produced via immunoSEQ multiplex PCR; TCRdb's table is partial and in-frame only. The table shows about 43,000 clones, with around 64% occurring only once. Material: PBMCs. These receptors all stem from a human donor in good health.

The chain combines TRBV28 with TRBJ2-4; 7 nucleotides line up with TRBD2. V lost 6 bases, J lost 8 bases, and 13 bases stayed unmatched. CDR1 is MDHEN and CDR2 is SYDVKM in the germline V gene. The length of the CDR3 is 15 residues. CDR3 residues: CASSVAGLAGDIQYF. CDR3 nucleotide sequence: TGTGCCAGCAGCGTGGCAGGGCTTGCGGGGGACATTCAGTACTTC.

J is TRBJ1-6 and V is TRBV2; the match to TRBD1 covers 9 bases. With V trimmed by 9 bases and J by 7 bases, 7 bases remained unmatched. This CDR3 has 14 amino acids. Germline-derived CDR1 and CDR2 are SNHLY and FYNNEI. The DNA for the CDR3 is TGTGCCAGTCTCCGGGACAGGGTGAATTCACCCCTCCACTTT. Translation: CASLRDRVNSPLHF.

V is TRBV6-5 and J is TRBJ2-7, with TRBD2 identical over 7 bases. This CDR3 region has 15 residues. The germline gives CDR1 MNHEY, CDR2 SVGAGI. J was trimmed by 2 bases and V by 6 bases; bases with no gene match: 10. The CDR3 here is CASSRRGEKTYEQYF. The CDR3 DNA follows: TGTGCCAGCAGCCGCCGGGGGGAGAAAACCTACGAGCAGTACTTC.

This chain joins TRBV28 and TRBJ1-4, with 9 bases identical to TRBD1. Germline V gene data show CDR1 as MDHEN and CDR2 as SYDVKM. The CDR3 loop spans 15 amino acids. V dropped 6 bases and J dropped 6; count of bases not matched to a gene: 8. Here the CDR3 DNA reads TGTGCCAGCAGCGAAACCGGGACAGGGTATGAAAAACTGTTTTTT. It translates to CASSETGTGYEKLFF.

The rearrangement joins TRBV30 to TRBJ2-7; 7 bases line up with TRBD1. The junction had 4 bases not matched to a gene; V was cut back by 3 bases and J by 2 bases. The CDR3 is 13 residues long. Per germline, CDR1 GTSNPN and CDR2 SVGIG (reference sequence). The CDR3 nucleotides read TGTGCCTGGAGGGGGACAGCCGCCTACGAGCAGTACTTC. Translation gives CAWRGTAAYEQYF.

This chain uses TRBV29-1 with TRBJ1-2; D not resolved. This CDR3 is built from 12 residues. The V gene's germline CDR1 is SQVTM and CDR2 ANQGSEA. V was pared by 8 bases and J by 6 bases, with 16 bases between. The CDR3 is CSPGEVADGYTF. DNA for the CDR3: TGCAGCCCTGGGGAGGTGGCTGATGGCTACACCTTC.

The chain couples TRBV25-1 to TRBJ2-3; unclear D gene. There are 12 residues in the CDR3. The V gene lost 4 bases and the J gene lost 5 bases, with 7 bases spanning the gap. Germline assignment: CDR1 MGHDK and CDR2 SYGVNS. The CDR3 loop is CASSGHRDTQYF. CDR3 in DNA: TGTGCCAGCAGTGGACACAGAGATACGCAGTATTTT.

This clone showed up just once. The V and J genes are TRBV19 and TRBJ1-1, with D tentatively TRBD1 (6 bases). Germline V gene lookup returns CDR1 LNHDA and CDR2 SQIVND (reference sequence). There are 14 residues in the CDR3. Trimming took off 4 bases at V and 5 bases at J, with 14 bases between the two ends. The CDR3, as DNA: TGTGCCAGTAGTAAAGGGGGGGTCCAAACTGAAGCTTTCTTT. Translated, it gives CASSKGGVQTEAFF.

The chain joins TRBV6-1 to TRBJ2-3, with 7 bases lining up with TRBD2. The ends lost 8 bases at V and 10 bases at J; junction bases unmatched: 9. The CDR3 is made up of 12 amino acids. CDR1 and CDR2 (germline): MNHNS, SASEGT. The CDR3: CASRGGLEPQYF. In DNA form, the CDR3 reads TGTGCCAGCCGCGGGGGTCTCGAGCCGCAGTATTTT.

This clone was counted a few times. V gene TRBV14 combines with J gene TRBJ1-6, with a possible D match to TRBD1 (6 bases). Trimming took off 4 bases at V and 10 bases at J, with 17 bases between the two ends. The CDR3 runs to 15 residues. The germline CDR1 and CDR2 sequences are SGHDN and FVKESK. In DNA form, the CDR3 reads TGTGCCAGCAGCCCAACAGGGTCGTGGGCCTCACCCCTCCACTTT. Amino acids: CASSPTGSWASPLHF.

The chain has TRBV2 and TRBJ1-6; 9 bases fit TRBD1. The germline V gene has CDR1 SNHLY and CDR2 FYNNEI. The CDR3 runs 15 residues. The ends lost 6 bases at V and 7 bases at J; junction bases unmatched: 7. CDR3 bases: TGTGCCAGCAGGGCCCCCGGGACAGGGAATTCACCCCTCCACTTT. Protein product: CASRAPGTGNSPLHF. Variable domain in full (rest from reference TRBV2 and TRBJ1-6): EPEVTQTPSHQVTQMGQEVILRCVPISNHLYFYWYRQILGQKVEFLVSFYNNEISEKSEIFDDQFSVERPDGSNFTLKIRSTKLEDSAMYFCASRAPGTGNSPLHFGNGTRLTVT.

The genes are TRBV2 and TRBJ2-5; 7 bases are shared with TRBD1. Germline CDR1 reads SNHLY; CDR2 reads FYNNEI. The CDR3 loop spans 13 amino acids. V dropped 3 bases and J dropped 3; count of bases not matched to a gene: 1. CDR3 sequence (DNA): TGTGCCAGCAGTGACACAGGGGAAGAGACCCAGTACTTC. Encoded protein: CASSDTGEETQYF.

This clone was counted between two and nine times. The genes are TRBV28 and TRBJ1-2; 8 positions agree with TRBD1. V lost 3 bases to trimming and J lost 9 bases; unmatched junction nucleotides: 6. Germline loops: CDR1 MDHEN, CDR2 SYDVKM. CDR3 size: 13 residues. The CDR3 spells CASSFPGTGRYTF. CDR3 sequence (DNA): TGTGCCAGCAGTTTTCCCGGGACAGGACGCTACACCTTC.

The chain is built from TRBV9 and TRBJ2-7, with 8 bases aligning to TRBD2. The germline gives CDR1 SGDLS, CDR2 YYNGEE. V dropped 7 bases and J dropped 2; count of bases not matched to a gene: 5. This CDR3 has 13 residues. CDR3 residues: CASGSGGPYEQYF. The CDR3 region has the DNA TGTGCCAGCGGTTCGGGGGGGCCCTACGAGCAGTACTTC.

This clone was seen a few times. The chain links TRBV28 to TRBJ2-1; D ambiguous. Germline V CDR1 and CDR2: MDHEN, SYDVKM. V was trimmed by 2 bases and J by 10 bases, leaving 6 bases between them. This CDR3 is 11 amino acids long. The CDR3, as DNA: TGTGCCAGCAGTTTAGAGGAGGAGCAGTTCTTC. The encoded protein is CASSLEEEQFF. Variable domain in full (rest from reference TRBV28 and TRBJ2-1): DVKVTQSSRYLVKRTGEKVFLECVQDMDHENMFWYRQDPGLGLRLIYFSYDVKMKEKGDIPEGYSVSREKKERFSLILESASTNQTSMYLCASSLEEEQFFGPGTRLTVL.

The CDR3 sequence: CASSYSSDTEAFF. CDR3 DNA sequence: TGCGCCAGCAGCTACAGTAGTGACACTGAAGCTTTCTTT. The gene calls are TRBV5-1 and TRBJ1-1; D remains ambiguous. CDR1 and CDR2 from the germline V gene are SGHRS and YFSETQ. There are 13 residues in the CDR3. V was trimmed by 3 bases and J by 3 bases, leaving 9 bases between them.

This clone was seen a handful of times. This chain connects TRBV7-2 to TRBJ2-3; D perhaps matches TRBD2 (5 bases). The CDR3 covers 18 residues. Per the germline V gene, CDR1 is SGHTA and CDR2 is FQGNSA. V lost 4 bases and J 4 bases, leaving 24 bases between the germline ends. CDR3 nucleotide sequence: TGTGCCAGCAGCTCCCCTAACGGGGTTAGGCACTCTTCAGATACGCAGTATTTT. Translation: CASSSPNGVRHSSDTQYF.

This clone was seen only a few times. CDR3 DNA sequence: TGTGCCTGGAGTCCCCTTGGACAGGGGCGAGGTGGCTACACCTTC. This sequence encodes CAWSPLGQGRGGYTF. The V and J genes are TRBV30 and TRBJ1-2; 9 bases are shared with TRBD1. The J segment lost 7 bases and the V segment lost 2 bases, leaving 11 bases of the junction unmatched. Looked up from germline, CDR1 is GTSNPN and CDR2 is SVGIG (reference sequence). The CDR3 totals 15 residues. Complete variable domain (other parts from reference TRBV30 and TRBJ1-2): SQTIHQWPATLVQPVGSPLSLECTVEGTSNPNLYWYRQAAGRGLQLLFYSVGIGQISSEVPQNLSASRPQDRQFILSSKKLLLSDSGFYLCAWSPLGQGRGGYTFGSGTRLTVV.

Only one count was recorded for this clone. V is TRBV4-1 and J is TRBJ2-7; 7 nucleotides align to TRBD2. This CDR3 region has 15 residues. Germline assignment: CDR1 MGHRA and CDR2 YSYEKL. With 1 base clipped from V and 4 bases from J, the junction kept 7 bases outside the gene matches. The CDR3 here is CASSQVGGGHYEQYF. The CDR3 DNA sequence: TGCGCCAGCAGCCAAGTGGGGGGGGGTCATTACGAGCAGTACTTC.